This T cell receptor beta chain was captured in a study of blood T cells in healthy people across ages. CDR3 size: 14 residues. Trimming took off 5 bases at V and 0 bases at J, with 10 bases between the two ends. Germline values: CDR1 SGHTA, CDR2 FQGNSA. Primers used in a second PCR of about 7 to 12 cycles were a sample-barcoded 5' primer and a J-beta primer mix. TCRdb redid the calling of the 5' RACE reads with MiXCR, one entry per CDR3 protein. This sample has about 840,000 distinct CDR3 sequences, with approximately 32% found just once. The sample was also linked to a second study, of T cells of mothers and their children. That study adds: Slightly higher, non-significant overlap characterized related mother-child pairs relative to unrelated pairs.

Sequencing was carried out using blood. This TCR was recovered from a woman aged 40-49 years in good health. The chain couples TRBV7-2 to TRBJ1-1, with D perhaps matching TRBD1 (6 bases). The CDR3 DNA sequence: TGTGCCAGCAGCACTCGGACAGTGAACACTGAAGCTTTCTTT. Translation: CASSTRTVNTEAFF.